This T cell receptor (beta chain) was identified during a study of blood T cell repertoires in COVID-19. Here immunoSEQ multiplex PCR was the method, and the copy in TCRdb shows in-frame clones only, minus some. Among a few hundred thousand clones listed, over 75% were seen once. From germline, CDR1 is MDHEN and CDR2 SYDVKM. V lost 8 bases to trimming and J lost 2 bases; unmatched junction nucleotides: 6. This CDR3 has 16 residues. The chain recombines TRBV28 with TRBJ2-1; 13 positions agree with TRBD2. Sample: PBMCs or T cells enriched from blood (not recorded which). The sequence was collected from a woman aged 40 to 50 who had recovered from COVID-19. The CDR3, as DNA: TGTGCCAGCGGGATGACTAGCGGGGGGACCTACAATGAGCAGTTCTTC. Its translation is CASGMTSGGTYNEQFF.